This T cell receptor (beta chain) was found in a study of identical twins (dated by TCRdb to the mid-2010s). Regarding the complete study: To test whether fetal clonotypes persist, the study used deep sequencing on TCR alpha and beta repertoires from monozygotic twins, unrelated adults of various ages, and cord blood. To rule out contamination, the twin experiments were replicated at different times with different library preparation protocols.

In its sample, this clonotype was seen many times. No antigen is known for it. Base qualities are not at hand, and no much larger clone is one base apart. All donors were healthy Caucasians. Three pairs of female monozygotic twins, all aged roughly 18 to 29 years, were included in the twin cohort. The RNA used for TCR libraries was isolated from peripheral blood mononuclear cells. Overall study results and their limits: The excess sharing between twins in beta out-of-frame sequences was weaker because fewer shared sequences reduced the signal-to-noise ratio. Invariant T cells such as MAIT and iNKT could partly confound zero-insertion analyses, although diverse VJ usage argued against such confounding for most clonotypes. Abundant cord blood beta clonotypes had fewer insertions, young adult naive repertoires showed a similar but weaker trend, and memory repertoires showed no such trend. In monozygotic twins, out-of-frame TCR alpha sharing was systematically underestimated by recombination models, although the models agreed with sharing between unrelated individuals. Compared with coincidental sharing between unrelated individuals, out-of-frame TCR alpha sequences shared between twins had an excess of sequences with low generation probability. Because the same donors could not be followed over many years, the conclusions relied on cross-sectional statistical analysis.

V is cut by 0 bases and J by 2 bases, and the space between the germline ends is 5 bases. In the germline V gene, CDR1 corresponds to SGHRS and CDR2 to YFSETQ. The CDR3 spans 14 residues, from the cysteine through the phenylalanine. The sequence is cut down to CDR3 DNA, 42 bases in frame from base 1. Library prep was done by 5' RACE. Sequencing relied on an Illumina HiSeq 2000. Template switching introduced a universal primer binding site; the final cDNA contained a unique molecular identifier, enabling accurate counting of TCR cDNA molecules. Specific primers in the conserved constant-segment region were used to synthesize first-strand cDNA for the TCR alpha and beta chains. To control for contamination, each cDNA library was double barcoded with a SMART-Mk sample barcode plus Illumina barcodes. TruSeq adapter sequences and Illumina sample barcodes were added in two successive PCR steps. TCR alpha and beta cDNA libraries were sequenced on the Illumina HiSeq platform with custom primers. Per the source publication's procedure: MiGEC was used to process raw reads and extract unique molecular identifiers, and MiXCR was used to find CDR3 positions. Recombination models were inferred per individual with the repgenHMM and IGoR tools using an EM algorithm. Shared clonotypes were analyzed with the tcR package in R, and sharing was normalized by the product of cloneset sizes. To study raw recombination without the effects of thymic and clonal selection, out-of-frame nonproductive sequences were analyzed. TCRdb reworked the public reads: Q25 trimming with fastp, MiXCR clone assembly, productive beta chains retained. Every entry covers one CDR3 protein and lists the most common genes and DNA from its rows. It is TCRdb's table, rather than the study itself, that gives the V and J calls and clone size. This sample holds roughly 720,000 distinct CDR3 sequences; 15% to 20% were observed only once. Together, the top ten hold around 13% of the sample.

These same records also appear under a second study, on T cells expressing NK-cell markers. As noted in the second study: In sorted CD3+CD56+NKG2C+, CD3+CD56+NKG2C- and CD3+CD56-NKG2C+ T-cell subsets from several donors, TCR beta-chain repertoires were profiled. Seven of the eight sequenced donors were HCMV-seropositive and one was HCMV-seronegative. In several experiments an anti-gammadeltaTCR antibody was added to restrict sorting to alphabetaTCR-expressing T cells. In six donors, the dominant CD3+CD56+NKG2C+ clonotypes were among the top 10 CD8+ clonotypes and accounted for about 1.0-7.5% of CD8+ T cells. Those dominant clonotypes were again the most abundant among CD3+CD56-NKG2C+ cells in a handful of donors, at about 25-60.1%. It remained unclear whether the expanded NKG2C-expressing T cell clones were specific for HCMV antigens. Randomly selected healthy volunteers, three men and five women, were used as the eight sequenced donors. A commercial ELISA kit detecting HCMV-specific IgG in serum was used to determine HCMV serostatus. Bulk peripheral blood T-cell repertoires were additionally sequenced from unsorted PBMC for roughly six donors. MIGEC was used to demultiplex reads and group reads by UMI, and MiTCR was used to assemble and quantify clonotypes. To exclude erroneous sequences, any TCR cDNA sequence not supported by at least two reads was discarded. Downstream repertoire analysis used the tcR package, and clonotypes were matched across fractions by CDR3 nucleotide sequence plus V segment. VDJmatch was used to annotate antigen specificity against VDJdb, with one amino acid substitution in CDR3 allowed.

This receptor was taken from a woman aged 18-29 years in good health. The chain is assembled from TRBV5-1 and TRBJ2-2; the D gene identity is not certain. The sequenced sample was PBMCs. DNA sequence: TGCGCCAGCAGCTTGGGAGCTAACACCGGGGAGCTGTTTTTT. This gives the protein CASSLGANTGELFF.